This entry lists 30 T cell receptor beta chains sequenced from one sample in a study of blood T cells in healthy people across ages. A sample-barcoded 5' primer and a J-beta primer mix were used in a second PCR of roughly 7 to 11 cycles. TCRdb itself ran the 5' RACE reads through MiXCR, one entry per CDR3 protein. The sample holds hundreds of thousands of distinct CDR3 sequences, roughly half seen once. Specimen: blood. The receptors here all came from a woman of 80 years or more in good health.

This clonotype was found many times. CDR3 loop: CASSPGGDNEQFF. Written as DNA, the CDR3 is TGCGCCAGCAGTCCTGGGGGTGACAATGAGCAGTTCTTC. The chain uses TRBV5-1 and TRBJ2-1; D might be TRBD1 or TRBD2, each matching 5 bases. The CDR3 runs to 13 residues. The germline V gene encodes CDR1 SGHRS and CDR2 YFSETQ. The V end was cut by 5 bases, the J end by 5 bases, with 11 bases between.

The chain employs TRBV6-2 or TRBV6-3 and TRBJ2-3; D tentatively fits TRBD1 or TRBD2 (5 bases each). Deletions cut 3 bases from V and 3 bases from J, with 16 bases between. The CDR3 length is 16 residues. Germline CDR1 and CDR2: MNHEY and SVGEGT. In DNA form, the CDR3 reads TGTGCCAGCAGTTATTACGGACTGGGGCGGACAGATACGCAGTATTTT. Amino acid sequence: CASSYYGLGRTDTQYF.

This clonotype occurred many times. V is TRBV20-1 and J is TRBJ2-7, with TRBD2 matching over 8 bases. The CDR3 is 16 amino acids. J lost 0 bases, V lost 0 bases, and 7 bases had no gene match. From germline, CDR1 is DFQATT and CDR2 SNEGSKA (reference sequence). In nucleotides, the CDR3 is TGCAGTGCTAGAGATCATCAGCGGGGGAACTCCTACGAGCAGTACTTC. Protein product: CSARDHQRGNSYEQYF.

Worth noting for this clonotype: A much larger clone lies a single base off, so this may be a read error. The chain employs TRBV20-1 and TRBJ2-7; D gene ambiguous. This CDR3 contains 14 residues. Trimming shortened V by 1 base and J by 6 bases, and 16 bases separated the two germline ends. Per the germline V gene, CDR1 is DFQATT and CDR2 is SNEGSKA (reference sequence). In nucleotides, the CDR3 is TGCAGTGCTAGAGGACCGGAGCTTGGTTCCGAGCAGTACTTC. This gives the protein CSARGPELGSEQYF.

The chain combines TRBV27 with TRBJ1-4; 8 positions agree with TRBD1. V was pared by 1 base and J by 0 bases, with 4 bases of the junction left unmatched. The CDR3 consists of 17 residues. The germline gives CDR1 MNHEY, CDR2 SMNVEV (reference sequence). CDR3 coding DNA: TGTGCCAGCAGTTTATATGGGACAGGAGCAACTAATGAAAAACTGTTTTTT. Translated, it gives CASSLYGTGATNEKLFF. Based on the CDR3 plus reference TRBV27 and TRBJ1-4, the full variable domain is EAQVTQNPRYLITVTGKKLTVTCSQNMNHEYMSWYRQDPGLGLRQIYYSMNVEVTDKGDVPEGYKVSRKEKRNFPLILESPSPNQTSLYFCASSLYGTGATNEKLFFGSGTQLSVL.

The V call is TRBV20-1, the J call TRBJ2-5; 8 bases align to TRBD2. The germline V gene encodes CDR1 DFQATT and CDR2 SNEGSKA (reference sequence). Trimming cost V 6 bases and J 4 bases; bases outside gene matches: 13. The CDR3 has 15 residues. The CDR3: CSARGGLVNPETQYF. CDR3 coding DNA: TGCAGTGCCCGGGGGGGACTAGTGAATCCAGAGACCCAGTACTTC.

This clonotype came up once. Being one base from a much bigger clone, this may be a read error. The chain couples TRBV12-5 to TRBJ2-1, with a weak D call TRBD1 (5 bases). Germline V CDR1 and CDR2: LGHNT, FRNRAP. V was trimmed by 5 bases and J by 2 bases, leaving 10 bases between them. This CDR3 is 14 amino acids long. This chain's CDR3 is CASGVETAYNEQFF. The CDR3 coding sequence is TGTGCTAGTGGTGTTGAGACAGCCTACAATGAGCAGTTCTTC. Using reference TRBV12-5 and TRBJ2-1 for the parts outside the CDR3, the full variable domain is DARVTQTPRHKVTEMGQEVTMRCQPILGHNTVFWYRQTMMQGLELLAYFRNRAPLDDSGMPKDRFSAEMPDATLATLKIQPSEPRDSAVYFCASGVETAYNEQFFGPGTRLTVL.

This clonotype was detected only once. Germline and junction disagree at one end, which may indicate a read error. V and J are TRBV5-1 and TRBJ2-1, with D possibly being TRBD1 (8 bases). Judging by the DNA end, TRBJ2-7 fits better; the J call may be wrong. Germline V gene sequence: CDR1 SGHRS, CDR2 YFSETQ. The CDR3 is 17 residues long. Written as DNA, the CDR3 is TGCGCCAGCGGCTTGGTGGGAGGGGACAGGCACCACAATGAGCAGTACTTC. This encodes CASGLVGGDRHHNEQYF.

The rearrangement uses TRBV7-2 and TRBJ2-3; D is undetermined. This CDR3 has 15 amino acids. Germline V gene lookup returns CDR1 SGHTA and CDR2 FQGNSA. Trimming stripped 1 base from V and 0 bases from J, with 8 bases between. In DNA, the CDR3 is TGTGCCAGCAGCTTAGACTCAGTCAGCACAGATACGCAGTATTTT. Residues: CASSLDSVSTDTQYF. The full variable domain, with the rest looked up from reference TRBV7-2 and TRBJ2-3, is GAGVSQSPSNKVTEKGKDVELRCDPISGHTALYWYRQSLGQGLEFLIYFQGNSAPDKSGLPSDRFSAERTGGSVSTLTIQRTQQEDSAVYLCASSLDSVSTDTQYFGPGTRLTVL.

This rearrangement joins TRBV12-3 or TRBV12-4 to TRBJ2-2; D is unclear. Trimming took 4 bases from V and 2 from J, leaving 11 bases between them. The CDR3 extends over 15 amino acids. CDR3: CASSYSQQNTGELFF. CDR3 nucleotides: TGTGCCAGCAGTTATTCACAGCAAAACACCGGGGAGCTGTTTTTT.

This clonotype was detected many times. The chain has TRBV20-1 and TRBJ2-5, with 8 bases lining up with TRBD2. Trimming took 6 bases from V and 1 from J; bases not matched to a gene: 7. This CDR3 is built from 14 residues. Germline V gene sequence: CDR1 DFQATT, CDR2 SNEGSKA (reference sequence). The CDR3 spells CSAGGVVGQETQYF. DNA of the CDR3: TGCAGTGCCGGGGGGGTAGTGGGCCAAGAGACCCAGTACTTC.

The rearrangement links TRBV6-6 to TRBJ2-5, with D perhaps TRBD1 (5 bases). The V gene lost 4 bases and the J gene lost 11 bases, with 14 bases spanning the gap. There are 12 residues in the CDR3. The germline gives CDR1 MNHNY, CDR2 SVGAGI (reference sequence). The CDR3 here is CASSFTGYRQYF. The CDR3 DNA sequence: TGTGCCAGCAGTTTTACAGGCTACAGGCAGTACTTC.

As for this clonotype: This may be a read error: a much more frequent sequence differs by one nucleotide. This chain links TRBV20-1 with TRBJ2-1, with 7 bases aligning to TRBD2. The CDR3 length is 15 residues. CDR1 is DFQATT, CDR2 SNEGSKA, per germline (reference sequence). The DNA of the CDR3 is TGCAGTGCTATTCTAGCGGAGCGCTCCTACAAGGAGCAGTTCTTC. Translated, it gives CSAILAERSYKEQFF.

This clonotype was observed a handful of times. Relative to the germline gene, one junction end is altered; a read error may explain this. This chain connects TRBV28 to TRBJ2-5; no clear D. The CDR3 has 12 amino acids. CDR1 is MDHEN and CDR2 is SYDVKM in the germline V gene. In DNA form, the CDR3 reads TGCCGGCCTTATCTCATCAAGGCGGCCCAGTACTTC. Translating it yields CRPYLIKAAQYF. The variable domain in full, with the rest retrieved from reference TRBV28 and TRBJ2-5, is DVKVTQSSRYLVKRTGEKVFLECVQDMDHENMFWYRQDPGLGLRLIYFSYDVKMKEKGDIPEGYSVSREKKERFSLILESASTNQTSMYLCRPYLIKAAQYFGPGTRLLVL.

This clonotype has just one count. This chain connects TRBV4-1 to TRBJ1-2, with D unresolved. From germline, CDR1 is MGHRA and CDR2 YSYEKL. Trimming pared 0 bases from V and 4 bases from J, leaving 9 bases between. This CDR3 is 14 amino acids long. CDR3 residues: CASSQEGQAYGYTF. CDR3 bases: TGCGCCAGCAGCCAAGAAGGCCAGGCCTATGGCTACACCTTC.

V gene TRBV20-1 combines with J gene TRBJ2-7; D might be TRBD1 or TRBD2, each matching 5 bases. The tail of the sequence fits TRBJ2-4 better, so the J call may be wrong. CDR1 and CDR2 (germline): DFQATT, SNEGSKA (reference sequence). There are 12 residues in the CDR3. As DNA, the CDR3 is TGCAGTGCTAGAGCGGGGCAAAACATTCAGTACTTC. This sequence encodes CSARAGQNIQYF.

The CDR3 DNA follows: TGTGCCAGCAGTGAAGCGGTAGCGGGGTCCAATGAGCAGTTCTTC. Its protein product is CASSEAVAGSNEQFF. The V gene is TRBV2, the J gene TRBJ2-1; 8 nucleotides match TRBD2. The V gene's germline CDR1 is SNHLY and CDR2 FYNNEI. The CDR3 covers 15 residues. Trimming removed 0 bases from V and 6 bases from J; junction bases left unmatched: 4.

This clonotype has a count of ten or more. Since a much larger clone is just one base distant, this may be a read error. The genes are TRBV6-5 and TRBJ2-7; 10 bases line up with TRBD2. V was clipped by 2 bases and J by 6 bases; unmatched bases: 7. This CDR3 comprises 15 residues. Germline lookup yields CDR1 MNHEY and CDR2 SVGAGI. The CDR3 is CASSYAASGRVEQYF. CDR3 coding DNA: TGTGCCAGCAGTTACGCGGCTAGCGGGAGAGTCGAGCAGTACTTC.

CDR3 loop: CASTQQEIYGYTF. CDR3 DNA sequence: TGTGCCAGCACCCAACAGGAGATCTATGGCTACACCTTC. This chain uses TRBV2 with TRBJ1-2, with D perhaps matching TRBD1 (5 bases). Trimming cost V 7 bases and J 4 bases, with 13 bases left between them. CDR3 length: 13 amino acids. The germline V gene has CDR1 SNHLY and CDR2 FYNNEI.

About this clonotype: This may come from a read error, since a much larger clone is one base off. Here the CDR3 reads CASSLSEAQETRYF. As DNA, the CDR3 is TGTGCCTCCAGTTTAAGCGAAGCGCAAGAGACCCGGTACTTC. The chain carries TRBV28 and TRBJ2-7; D ambiguous. CDR1 MDHEN and CDR2 SYDVKM come from the germline V gene. Trimming stripped 11 bases from V and 12 bases from J, with 29 bases between. CDR3 length: 14 amino acids. Drawing the rest from reference TRBV28 and TRBJ2-7, the complete variable domain is DVKVTQSSRYLVKRTGEKVFLECVQDMDHENMFWYRQDPGLGLRLIYFSYDVKMKEKGDIPEGYSVSREKKERFSLILESASTNQTSMYLCASSLSEAQETRYFGPGTRLTVT.

Comment on this clonotype: A much larger clone lies one base from this, so it may be a read error. V gene TRBV6-2 or TRBV6-3 combines with J gene TRBJ2-7; possibly TRBD1 for D (6 bases). This CDR3 has 15 residues. Germline V gene lookup returns CDR1 MNHEY and CDR2 SVGEGT. As DNA, the CDR3 is TGTGCCAGCAATTTTTGGCCGGACAGCTCCTACGAGCTGTACTTC. Amino acid sequence: CASNFWPDSSYELYF.

J is TRBJ2-1 and V is TRBV12-3 or TRBV12-4, with 8 bases identical to TRBD2. This CDR3 region has 16 residues. V trimming: 3 bases; J trimming: 3 bases; junction bases outside the gene matches: 7. The CDR3 here is CASSLLRSGGYNEQFF. CDR3 bases: TGTGCCAGCAGTTTGCTGAGAAGCGGGGGCTACAATGAGCAGTTCTTC.

The V and J genes are TRBV29-1 and TRBJ2-5; 7 positions match TRBD2. The CDR3 totals 13 residues. CDR1 and CDR2 from the germline V gene are SQVTM and ANQGSEA. Trimming at V came to 4 bases and at J to 5 bases, leaving 7 bases not matched to a gene. The CDR3 spells CSVVGGVRETQYF. The CDR3 DNA reads as TGCAGCGTTGTGGGGGGGGTCCGGGAGACCCAGTACTTC.

The sample holds a few counts of this clonotype. The rearrangement links TRBV4-2 to TRBJ2-1; tentative D call: TRBD2 (6 bases). Judging by the DNA end, TRBJ2-7 fits better; the J call may be wrong. CDR1 is LGHNA and CDR2 is YNFKEQ in the germline V gene. This CDR3 has 15 residues. This CDR3 reads CASSQGEVPVNEQYF. The CDR3 DNA sequence: TGTGCCAGCAGCCAAGGGGAGGTACCCGTCAATGAGCAGTACTTC.

The rearrangement joins TRBV6-6 to TRBJ1-2; 7 nucleotides agree with TRBD1. The length of the CDR3 is 15 residues. Germline CDR1 is MNHNY and CDR2 is SVGAGI (reference sequence). The V gene end was trimmed by 2 bases and the J gene end by 2 bases; junction bases not matched to a gene: 5. For the CDR3, the DNA is TGTGCCAGCAGTTACCCAAAGACAGGGAACTATGGCTACACCTTC. This encodes CASSYPKTGNYGYTF.

As to this clonotype: A much larger clonotype is one base distant, so this may be a read error. This sequence joins TRBV7-2 and TRBJ2-1; TRBD1 is a possible D gene (6 bases). The J call may be in error: the DNA end matches TRBJ2-7 better. CDR3 length: 12 residues. CDR1 SGHTA and CDR2 FQGNSA come from the germline V gene. This CDR3 reads CANSQQGSEQYF. In DNA, the CDR3 is TGTGCCAACAGCCAACAGGGTTCCGAGCAGTACTTC.

The CDR3 loop is CASSVSWGADTQYF. CDR3 in DNA: TGTGCCAGCAGCGTGTCCTGGGGAGCAGATACGCAGTATTTT. This chain links TRBV9 with TRBJ2-3; TRBD2 might be the D (5 bases). V lost 2 bases to trimming and J lost 4 bases, with 11 bases between them. Germline V lookup: CDR1 SGDLS, CDR2 YYNGEE. The CDR3 spans 14 residues.

There are many counts of this clonotype. This sequence joins TRBV7-8 and TRBJ2-1, with D possibly matching TRBD2 (5 bases). The CDR3 has 13 amino acids. V was trimmed by 6 bases and J by 2 bases, leaving 8 bases between them. Germline CDR1 reads SGHVS; CDR2 reads FQNEAQ. The CDR3 loop reads CASRPGTYNEQFF. The CDR3 nucleotides are TGTGCCAGCAGGCCCGGGACCTACAATGAGCAGTTCTTC.

The chain links TRBV4-1 to TRBJ2-7; D might be TRBD2 (6 bases). V was trimmed by 5 bases and J by 0 bases, leaving 14 bases between them. This CDR3 has 15 residues. Germline CDR1 reads MGHRA; CDR2 reads YSYEKL. This CDR3 reads CASSSGGISSYEQYF. The CDR3 bases are TGCGCCAGCAGCTCTGGGGGGATTAGCTCCTACGAGCAGTACTTC.

This clonotype was seen a few times. This chain connects TRBV9 to TRBJ2-7; D gene unclear. Germline CDR1 SGDLS, CDR2 YYNGEE. This CDR3 is 15 amino acids long. Trimming cost V 3 bases and J 0 bases, with 13 bases left between them. The CDR3 sequence: CASSAPGRGSYEQYF. For the CDR3, the DNA is TGTGCCAGCAGCGCACCCGGTAGAGGCTCCTACGAGCAGTACTTC. The full variable domain, its missing parts supplied by reference TRBV9 and TRBJ2-7, is DSGVTQTPKHLITATGQRVTLRCSPRSGDLSVYWYQQSLDQGLQFLIQYYNGEERAKGNILERFSAQQFPDLHSELNLSSLELGDSALYFCASSAPGRGSYEQYFGPGTRLTVT.